The clone carrying this TCR beta chain was found a few times. The data stem from a study of early T cells in non-severe SARS-CoV-2 infection. There are 12 residues in the CDR3. The germline V and J ends were trimmed by 5 bases and 6 bases, with 8 bases remaining between them. Germline V gene lookup returns CDR1 MDHEN and CDR2 SYDVKM. TCRdb recomputed calls from the 5' RACE reads with MiXCR, one row per CDR3 protein. Seen here are tens of thousands of distinct CDR3 sequences, roughly 10% observed once, and the top ten hold approximately 9%. The TCR comes from an adult who was a healthcare worker with PCR-confirmed SARS-CoV-2 infection or an uninfected control (not recorded which). This chain joins TRBV28 and TRBJ2-4; D unclear. Source material: whole blood. The CDR3 loop is CASSDYGNIQYF. The CDR3 region has the DNA TGTGCCAGCAGTGATTACGGAAACATTCAGTACTTC.